Shown below are 9 T cell receptor beta chains from a single sample sequenced in a study of cytomegalovirus exposure and HLA in healthy donors. Data came from immunoSEQ multiplex PCR; TCRdb stores just in-frame clones and leaves some out. The sample has some 77,000 clones, about 94% seen once. Sequencing was performed on PBMCs. The receptors were sampled from a man between 18 and 35 years old in good health and CMV-seropositive.

The chain combines TRBV7-3 with TRBJ2-1; D is perhaps TRBD2 (6 bases). This CDR3 region has 13 residues. The germline V gene encodes CDR1 SGHTA and CDR2 FQGTGA. V dropped 5 bases and J dropped 6 bases, with 11 bases sitting between them. The DNA for the CDR3 is TGTGCCAGCAGCAACCCTAGCGCCAATGAGCAGTTCTTC. It codes for CASSNPSANEQFF. Drawing the rest from reference TRBV7-3 and TRBJ2-1, the complete variable domain is GAGVSQTPSNKVTEKGKYVELRCDPISGHTALYWYRQSLGQGPEFLIYFQGTGAADDSGLPNDRFFAVRPEGSVSTLKIQRTERGDSAVYLCASSNPSANEQFFGPGTRLTVL.

The V call is TRBV28, the J call TRBJ1-5; possible D gene TRBD1, 5 bases. Trimming removed 6 bases at V and 5 bases at J, with 14 bases between. Germline V gives CDR1 MDHEN, CDR2 SYDVKM. The CDR3 length is 14 residues. CDR3 in amino acids: CASRWGSFDQPQHF. CDR3 coding DNA: TGTGCCAGCAGATGGGGCTCGTTCGATCAGCCCCAGCATTTT.

DNA of the CDR3: TGTGCCAGCAGTATCGGGGTTGGCACTGAAGCTTTCTTT. Translated: CASSIGVGTEAFF. The chain couples TRBV27 to TRBJ1-1; D gene unclear. The CDR3 length is 13 residues. V dropped 5 bases and J dropped 4 bases, with 11 bases sitting between them. The germline V gene encodes CDR1 MNHEY and CDR2 SMNVEV (reference sequence).

With respect to this clone: A junction boundary mismatches the germline segment, possibly from a read error. This chain uses TRBV5-4 with TRBJ1-1, with D unclear. The CDR3 has 14 amino acids. Germline CDR1 reads SGHNT; CDR2 reads YYREEE (reference sequence). For the CDR3, the DNA is TGTGCCAGCAGTTTGGGGTTTCGGGAATCTGAAGCTTTCTTT. Translation: CASSLGFRESEAFF.

The rearrangement uses TRBV7-2 and TRBJ2-1, with a tentative D call TRBD1 (5 bases). V gave up 0 bases and J gave up 2 bases, with 14 bases separating them. CDR1 is SGHTA and CDR2 is FQGNSA in the germline V gene. This CDR3 comprises 17 residues. In DNA, the CDR3 is TGTGCCAGCAGCTTAGCGTTATCAGGGCATGCCTACAATGAGCAGTTCTTC. Protein sequence: CASSLALSGHAYNEQFF. Filled out from reference TRBV7-2 and TRBJ2-1, the complete variable domain reads GAGVSQSPSNKVTEKGKDVELRCDPISGHTALYWYRQSLGQGLEFLIYFQGNSAPDKSGLPSDRFSAERTGGSVSTLTIQRTQQEDSAVYLCASSLALSGHAYNEQFFGPGTRLTVL.

The chain joins TRBV10-1 to TRBJ2-1; 8 bases are a match to TRBD2. With 6 bases clipped from V and 8 bases from J, the junction kept 18 bases outside the gene matches. Germline V gives CDR1 WNHNN, CDR2 SYGVQD (reference sequence). This CDR3 has 17 amino acids. The CDR3 DNA reads TGCGCCAGCAGCGGTATGAGAATCGGGACTAGAGGGGATGAGCAGTTCTTC. Translation: CASSGMRIGTRGDEQFF.

The J gene is TRBJ2-7, the V gene TRBV9; 9 positions match TRBD1. J lost 5 bases, V lost 2 bases, and 5 bases had no gene match. This CDR3 comprises 14 residues. Germline CDR1 is SGDLS and CDR2 is YYNGEE. CDR3 loop: CASSVRDREHEQYF. CDR3 sequence (DNA): TGTGCCAGCAGCGTCCGGGACAGGGAACACGAGCAGTACTTC.

The DNA of the CDR3 is TGTGCCAGCGGCAAAACAGGGAATAATTCACCCCTCCACTTT. Residues: CASGKTGNNSPLHF. V usage is TRBV5-6 and J usage is TRBJ1-6, with D maybe TRBD1 (6 bases). Germline V gene sequence: CDR1 SGHDT, CDR2 YYEEEE. The CDR3 contains 14 residues. The V end was cut by 7 bases, the J end by 5 bases, with 13 bases between.

This clone has just a few counts. The rearrangement links TRBV6-1 to TRBJ2-7, with D possibly matching TRBD2 (6 bases). Trimming removed 2 bases from V and 3 bases from J, with 14 bases in between. The CDR3 spans 15 residues. The germline V gene encodes CDR1 MNHNS and CDR2 SASEGT. Here the CDR3 reads CASSELGGANYEQYF. CDR3 bases: TGTGCCAGCAGTGAACTGGGGGGAGCAAACTACGAGCAGTACTTC.